This T cell receptor beta chain is from a study of blood T cells in healthy people across ages. Each donor was a healthy Caucasian individual from Russia, aged roughly 6 to 100. As concerns this clonotype: The antigen is unknown.

Study-level findings and limits: What prevented conclusive comparison of naive and antigen-experienced cells was that PBMCs were unsorted. In long-lived donors, naive CD4+ cell counts and diversity exceeded those of aged donors.

A second PCR of about 7 to 12 cycles used a sample-barcoded 5' primer and a J-beta primer mix. Each cDNA molecule received a tag from a template-switch adaptor that had 12 random nucleotides. TCRdb ran MiXCR on the 5' RACE reads and lists one entry per CDR3 protein. The sample yields about 640,000 distinct CDR3 sequences, about 53% seen once. Germline V gene sequence: CDR1 DFQATT, CDR2 SNEGSKA (reference sequence). This CDR3 spans 15 amino acids. V dropped 3 bases and J dropped 5; count of bases not matched to a gene: 8. Sequences were obtained from blood. This receptor was identified in a man aged 55 to 70 in good health. V is TRBV20-1 and J is TRBJ2-5, with TRBD2 identical over 11 bases. CDR3 DNA: TGCAGTGCTAGGAGGGTAGCGGGGGGGCCGGAGACCCAGTACTTC. Translated, it gives CSARRVAGGPETQYF.